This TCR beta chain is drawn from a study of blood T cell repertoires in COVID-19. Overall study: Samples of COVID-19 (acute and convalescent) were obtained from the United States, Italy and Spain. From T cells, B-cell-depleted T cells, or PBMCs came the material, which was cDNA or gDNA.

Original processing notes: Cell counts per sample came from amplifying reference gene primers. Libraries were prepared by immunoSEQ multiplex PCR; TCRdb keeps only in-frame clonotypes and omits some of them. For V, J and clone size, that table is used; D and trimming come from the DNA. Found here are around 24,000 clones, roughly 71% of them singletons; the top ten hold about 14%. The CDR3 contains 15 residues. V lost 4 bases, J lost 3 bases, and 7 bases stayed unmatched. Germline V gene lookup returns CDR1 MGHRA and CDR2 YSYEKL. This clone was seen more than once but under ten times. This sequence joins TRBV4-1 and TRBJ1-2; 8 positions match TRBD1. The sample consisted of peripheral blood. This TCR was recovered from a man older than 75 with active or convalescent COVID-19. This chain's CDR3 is CASSLAPGQDYGYTF. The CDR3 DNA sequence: TGCGCCAGCAGCCTAGCGCCGGGACAGGACTATGGCTACACCTTC.